This T cell receptor beta chain originates from a study of long-term antiretroviral therapy in people with HIV. Whole-study results and caveats: The study found narrower CDR3 length ranges in HIV repertoires than in controls.

Germline assignment: CDR1 SGHDN and CDR2 FVKESK. The CDR3 consists of 15 residues. With 4 bases removed from V and 4 bases from J, the gap between germline ends came to 11 bases. On this clone: Its specificity is unknown.

Survey-level resolution applied to immunoSEQ assay v3.0. Libraries were prepared by immunoSEQ multiplex PCR; TCRdb keeps only in-frame clonotypes and omits some of them. The sample includes around 30,000 clones, approximately 85% seen only once; the top ten take just under 4.5%. Before DNA extraction, about 1-10 million cryopreserved PBMC were held in the samples. The sample consisted of unsorted PBMCs, taken about 3.4 years after starting antiretroviral therapy. The V call is TRBV14, the J call TRBJ2-6; no clear D gene. The origin of this receptor is a man between 18 and 35 years old with HIV. The CDR3 coding sequence is TGTGCCAGCAGCCCGAGACAACTCGGGGCCAACGTCCTGACTTTC. Residues: CASSPRQLGANVLTF.